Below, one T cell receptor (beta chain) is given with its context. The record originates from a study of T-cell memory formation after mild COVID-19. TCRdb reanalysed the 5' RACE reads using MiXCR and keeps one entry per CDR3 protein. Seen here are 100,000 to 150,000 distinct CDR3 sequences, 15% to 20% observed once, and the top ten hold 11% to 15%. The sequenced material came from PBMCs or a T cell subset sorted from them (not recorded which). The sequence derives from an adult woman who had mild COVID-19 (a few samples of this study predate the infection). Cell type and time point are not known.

The CDR3 region has the DNA TGTGCCAGCAGTTACGCCGGGGGTAATCAGCCCCAGCATTTT. Translation gives CASSYAGGNQPQHF. The chain links TRBV6-6 to TRBJ1-5, with D possibly TRBD1 on 5 matching bases. Trimming took off 2 bases at V and 4 bases at J, with 9 bases between the two ends. Germline V gene sequence: CDR1 MNHNY, CDR2 SVGAGI (reference sequence). This CDR3 is built from 14 residues.